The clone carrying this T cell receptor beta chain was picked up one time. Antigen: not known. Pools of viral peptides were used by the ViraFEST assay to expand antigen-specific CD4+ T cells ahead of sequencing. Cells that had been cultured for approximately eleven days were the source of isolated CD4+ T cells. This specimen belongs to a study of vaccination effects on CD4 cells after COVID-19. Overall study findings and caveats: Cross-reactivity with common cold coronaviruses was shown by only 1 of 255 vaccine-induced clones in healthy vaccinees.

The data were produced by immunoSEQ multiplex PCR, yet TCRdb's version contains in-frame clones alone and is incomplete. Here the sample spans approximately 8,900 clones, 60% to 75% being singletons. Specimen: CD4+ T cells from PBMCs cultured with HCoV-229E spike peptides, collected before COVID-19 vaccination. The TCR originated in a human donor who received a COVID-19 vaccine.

The DNA for the CDR3 is TGCGCCAGCAGCCTCCGGGACTACCCTAGCACAGATACGCAGTATTTT. This translates into CASSLRDYPSTDTQYF. The V call is TRBV5-1, the J call TRBJ2-3, with 7 positions matching TRBD2. Germline loops: CDR1 SGHRS, CDR2 YFSETQ. The CDR3 consists of 16 residues. Trimming took 4 bases from V and 0 from J; bases not matched to a gene: 8.